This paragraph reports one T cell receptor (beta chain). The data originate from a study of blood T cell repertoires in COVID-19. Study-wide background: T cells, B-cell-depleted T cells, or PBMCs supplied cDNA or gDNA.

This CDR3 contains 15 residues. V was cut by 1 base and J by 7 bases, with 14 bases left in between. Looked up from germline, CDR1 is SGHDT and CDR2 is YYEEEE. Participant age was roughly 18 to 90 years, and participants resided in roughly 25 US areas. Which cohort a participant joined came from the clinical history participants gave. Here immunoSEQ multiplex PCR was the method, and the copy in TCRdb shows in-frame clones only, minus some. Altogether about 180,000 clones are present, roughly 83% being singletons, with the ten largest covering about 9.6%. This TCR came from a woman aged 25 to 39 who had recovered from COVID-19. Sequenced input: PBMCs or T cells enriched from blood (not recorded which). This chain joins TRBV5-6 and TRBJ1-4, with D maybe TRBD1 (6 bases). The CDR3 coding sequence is TGTGCCAGCAGCTTGAAGACAGGCAGAGGTGAAAAACTGTTTTTT. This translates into CASSLKTGRGEKLFF.